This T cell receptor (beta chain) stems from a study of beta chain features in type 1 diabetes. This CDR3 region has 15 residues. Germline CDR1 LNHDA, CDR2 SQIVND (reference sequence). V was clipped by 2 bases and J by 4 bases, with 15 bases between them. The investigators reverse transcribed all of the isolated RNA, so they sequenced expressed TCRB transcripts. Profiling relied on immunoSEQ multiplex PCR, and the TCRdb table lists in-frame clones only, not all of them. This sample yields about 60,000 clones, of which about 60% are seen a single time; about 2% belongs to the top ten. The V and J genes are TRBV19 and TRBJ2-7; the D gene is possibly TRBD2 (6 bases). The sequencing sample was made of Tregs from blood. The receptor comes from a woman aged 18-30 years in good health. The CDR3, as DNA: TGTGCCAGTAGTATACCGGGAGCCTTGGCGTACGAGCAGTACTTC. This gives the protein CASSIPGALAYEQYF.